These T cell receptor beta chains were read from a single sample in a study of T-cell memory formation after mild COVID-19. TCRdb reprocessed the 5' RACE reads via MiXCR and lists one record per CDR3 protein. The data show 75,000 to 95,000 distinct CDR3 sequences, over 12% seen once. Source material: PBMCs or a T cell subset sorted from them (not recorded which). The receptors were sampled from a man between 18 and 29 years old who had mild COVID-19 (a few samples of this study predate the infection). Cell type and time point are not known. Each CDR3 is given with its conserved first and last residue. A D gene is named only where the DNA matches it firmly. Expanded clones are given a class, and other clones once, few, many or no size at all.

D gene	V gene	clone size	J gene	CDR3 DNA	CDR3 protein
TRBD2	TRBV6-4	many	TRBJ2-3	TGTGCCAGCAGTGTTAGCGGGGGGGCGACAGATACGCAGTATTTT	CASSVSGGATDTQYF
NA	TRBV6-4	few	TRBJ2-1	TGTGCCAGCAGTGACTCCCCAGGACCGGGGAGTGAGCAGTTCTTC	CASSDSPGPGSEQFF
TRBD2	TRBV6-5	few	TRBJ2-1	TGTGCCAGCAGTTACTCGATGGATAGCGGGGGATACAATGAGCAGTTCTTC	CASSYSMDSGGYNEQFF
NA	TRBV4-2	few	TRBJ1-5	TGTGCCAGCAGCCCCCGCCTGGGGTTTCAGCCCCAGCATTTT	CASSPRLGFQPQHF
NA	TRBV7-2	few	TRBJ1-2	TGTGCCAGCAGCTTACTTGGCCGGTACCACCCCGCTAACTATGGCTACACCTTC	CASSLLGRYHPANYGYTF
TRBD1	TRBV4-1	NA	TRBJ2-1	TGCGCCAGCAGCCAAGTGGGACAGAGCTACAATGAGCAGTTCTTC	CASSQVGQSYNEQFF
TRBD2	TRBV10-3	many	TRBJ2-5	TGTGCCATCAGTGAGTCGGGACTAGCGCGGGAAGAGACCCAGTACTTC	CAISESGLAREETQYF
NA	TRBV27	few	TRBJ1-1	TGTGCCAGCAGCCTATTTCTACAGTCCTTTGAAGCTTTCTTT	CASSLFLQSFEAFF
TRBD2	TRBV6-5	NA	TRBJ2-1	TGTGCCAGCAGCTATACTGGGACTAGCGACAATGAGCAGTTCTTC	CASSYTGTSDNEQFF
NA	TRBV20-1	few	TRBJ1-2	TGCAGGTCGACGGGTAATGGCTACACCTTC	CRSTGNGYTF
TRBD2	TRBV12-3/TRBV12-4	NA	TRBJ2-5	TGTGCCAGCAGTTCACCACGGGAGGGGCAAGAGACCCAGTACTTC	CASSSPREGQETQYF
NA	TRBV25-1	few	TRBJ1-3	TGTGCCAGCAGTGAATATGATCGGAAGGGTCCTGGAAACACCATATATTTT	CASSEYDRKGPGNTIYF
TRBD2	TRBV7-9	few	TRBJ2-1	TGTGCCAGCAGAAGAGTCCCAGCGGGGGGCCGATTC	CASRRVPAGGRF
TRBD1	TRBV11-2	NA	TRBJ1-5	TGTGCCAGCAGCTTAGATCTCGAAACAGGGGCCCGAAGGGGGCCCCAGCATTTT	CASSLDLETGARRGPQHF
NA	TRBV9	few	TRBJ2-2	TGTGCCAGCAGCGCAGGCTCGGGAACCGGGGAGCTGTTTTTT	CASSAGSGTGELFF
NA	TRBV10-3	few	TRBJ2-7	TGTGCCATCAGTGAGTCTGCGGGGCCCTCCGAGCAGTACTTC	CAISESAGPSEQYF
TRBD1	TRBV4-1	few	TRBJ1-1	TGCGCCAGCAGCCCCATCTCCGGGACAGGGAGTTTCCCTGAAGCTTTCTTT	CASSPISGTGSFPEAFF
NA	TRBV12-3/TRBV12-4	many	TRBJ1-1	TGTGCCAGCAGTTTAGATGGCACTGAAGCTTTCTTT	CASSLDGTEAFF
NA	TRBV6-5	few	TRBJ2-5	TGTGCCAGCAGTTTCGGACCAGAGGGGCCCCAAGAGACCCAGTACTTC	CASSFGPEGPQETQYF
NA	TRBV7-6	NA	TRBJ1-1	TGTGCCAGCAGCTCCCACCGAGGGTTCGACACTGAAGCTTTCTTT	CASSSHRGFDTEAFF
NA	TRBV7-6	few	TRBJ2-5	TGTGCCAGCAGCTTTACAGGGAATTTTGAAGAGACCCAGTACTTC	CASSFTGNFEETQYF
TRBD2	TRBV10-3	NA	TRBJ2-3	TGTGCCACTAAGGGACTAGCGGGGGAGACAGATACGCAGTATTTT	CATKGLAGETDTQYF
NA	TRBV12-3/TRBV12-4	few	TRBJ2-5	TGTGCCAGCAGCCCGTTCGCCCAAGAGACCCAGTACTTC	CASSPFAQETQYF
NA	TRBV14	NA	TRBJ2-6	TGTGCCAGCAGCCAAGACCCTTTTGGAGGGGCCGGGGCCAACGTCCTGACTTTC	CASSQDPFGGAGANVLTF
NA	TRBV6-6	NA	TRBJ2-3	TGTGCCAGCAGTTACTCGAGGGAGAGCACAGATACGCAGTATTTT	CASSYSRESTDTQYF
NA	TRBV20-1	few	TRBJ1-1	TGCAGTGCTATATTGGGGTACACTGAAGCTTTCTTT	CSAILGYTEAFF
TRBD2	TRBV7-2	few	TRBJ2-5	TGTGCCAGCAGCATCCCCCGACTAGCGGGGGGCCAAGAGACCCAGTACTTC	CASSIPRLAGGQETQYF
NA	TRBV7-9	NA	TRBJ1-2	TGTGCCAGCAGCTTGTCAGGACAGCCGCGTGGCTACACCTTC	CASSLSGQPRGYTF
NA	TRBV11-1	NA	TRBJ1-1	TGTGCCAGCAGCTTACCGAGGTCGGGGAACGCTGAAGCTTTCTTT	CASSLPRSGNAEAFF
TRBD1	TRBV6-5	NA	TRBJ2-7	TGTGCCAGCAGTACCGGGACAGGGGGCGCCTACGAGCAGTACTTC	CASSTGTGGAYEQYF
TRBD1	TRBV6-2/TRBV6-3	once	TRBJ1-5	TGTGCCAGCAGTTACTCGCCAGGGGGGATTGGTCAGCCCCAGCATTTT	CASSYSPGGIGQPQHF
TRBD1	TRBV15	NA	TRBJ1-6	TGTGCCACCAGCACAGGACAGGGAATCAATTCACCCCTCCACTTT	CATSTGQGINSPLHF
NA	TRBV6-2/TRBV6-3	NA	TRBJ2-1	TGTGCCAGCAGGAATTCAGGGGCCCTCAATGAGCAGTTCTTC	CASRNSGALNEQFF
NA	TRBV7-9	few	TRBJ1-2	TGTGCCAGCAGCTCCAGCCTACTCCGGGGCCGTGGCTATGGCTACACCTTC	CASSSSLLRGRGYGYTF
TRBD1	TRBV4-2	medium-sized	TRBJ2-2	TGTGCCAGCAGCCAAGGACAGGGGGACACCGGGGAGCTGTTTTTT	CASSQGQGDTGELFF
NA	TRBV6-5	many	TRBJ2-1	TGTGCCAGCACCTCTGTGGGCGGTTACAATGAGCAGTTCTTC	CASTSVGGYNEQFF
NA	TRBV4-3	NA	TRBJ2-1	TGCGCCAGCAGCCCACAATTAGCGGATAGCTCCTACAATGAGCAGTTCTTC	CASSPQLADSSYNEQFF
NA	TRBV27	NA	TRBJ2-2	TGTGCCAGCAGTTTTGATGACACCGGGGAGCTGTTTTTT	CASSFDDTGELFF
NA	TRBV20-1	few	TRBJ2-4	TGCAGTGCTAGACCGTGGGGGAACCTGAAAAACATTCAGTACTTC	CSARPWGNLKNIQYF
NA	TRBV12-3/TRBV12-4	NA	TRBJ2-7	TGTGCCAGCAGTTTAACCGCAGGGGTCTCCTACGAGCAGTACTTC	CASSLTAGVSYEQYF
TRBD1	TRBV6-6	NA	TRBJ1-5	TGTGCCAGCAGTTTTTTGGACAGGGACGCTCAGCCCCAGCATTTT	CASSFLDRDAQPQHF
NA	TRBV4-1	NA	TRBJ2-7	TGCGCCAGCAGCCAAGGGGCAGCCTCTTTGTCCGAGCAGTACTTC	CASSQGAASLSEQYF